This T cell receptor (beta chain) was sequenced in a study of T cells in Graves' hyperthyroidism and ophthalmopathy. This CDR3 has 15 amino acids. Losses at the gene ends were 3 bases for V and 6 bases for J; bases not matched to a gene: 5. Germline CDR1 and CDR2: KGHDR and SFDVKD. Study findings and constraints: In the blood, most expanded thyroid clonotypes above 0.001 appeared as well.

It was RNA transcripts that yielded the amplified TCR beta CDR3 regions. TCR CDR3 regions were first amplified by RT-PCR with HTBI primers. TCRdb reprocessed the multiplex PCR reads via MiXCR and lists one record per CDR3 protein. Of about 640,000 distinct CDR3 sequences listed, around 13% are singletons. As regards this clonotype: Its antigen is as yet unknown.

The V gene is TRBV24-1, the J gene TRBJ2-3; 10 nucleotides agree with TRBD1. The source of this sequence is a woman aged 50 to 65 with Graves' ophthalmopathy. Sequencing input: blood. The CDR3 sequence is CATSDDGTGADTQYF. CDR3 in DNA: TGTGCCACCAGTGATGACGGGACAGGGGCGGATACGCAGTATTTT.